What follows are 15 T cell receptor beta chains derived from one specimen sequenced in a study of a mutant IDH1 vaccine in newly diagnosed glioma. Clones were sequenced by immunoSEQ multiplex PCR, and TCRdb holds only the in-frame ones, with some missing. Of about 66,000 clones listed, 80% to 90% were seen once; the top ten hold roughly 2.6%. Sample time point: baseline, week 1 (first vaccination visit). The treatment is: pre-vaccination baseline after standard-of-care therapy. The specimen comprised PBMCs, sampled from a glioma patient treated with radiotherapy, temozolomide or both. The receptors were sampled from a man aged 25-40 years with glioma.

The J gene is TRBJ2-4, the V gene TRBV11-2; no clear D gene. Germline CDR1 is SGHAT and CDR2 is FQNNGV. The CDR3 runs to 14 residues. Trimming shortened V by 2 bases and J by 3 bases, and 8 bases separated the two germline ends. For the CDR3, the DNA is TGTGCCAGCAGCTTAATGCCGAGCAAAAACATTCAGTACTTC. Amino acids: CASSLMPSKNIQYF.

The chain joins TRBV27 to TRBJ1-6; D is perhaps TRBD1 (5 bases). V was clipped by 6 bases and J by 7 bases, with 16 bases between them. CDR3 length: 15 residues. Germline values: CDR1 MNHEY, CDR2 SMNVEV (reference sequence). The DNA of the CDR3 is TGTGCCAGCAGATCACCTAGGCAGGGAAATTCACCCCTCCACTTT. Translated: CASRSPRQGNSPLHF.

The gene calls are TRBV18 and TRBJ1-4, with D perhaps matching TRBD1 (5 bases). The CDR3 length is 14 residues. Germline V gene data show CDR1 as KGHSH and CDR2 as LQKENI. The V end was cut by 2 bases, the J end by 6 bases, with 10 bases between. DNA for the CDR3: TGTGCCAGCTCACCAGGGACGGGGTATGAAAAACTGTTTTTT. Its protein product is CASSPGTGYEKLFF.

The J gene is TRBJ2-3, the V gene TRBV7-8; possibly TRBD2 for D (6 bases). Trimming took 2 bases from V and 1 from J, leaving 16 bases between them. The CDR3 runs to 17 residues. Germline assignment: CDR1 SGHVS and CDR2 FQNEAQ. The CDR3 DNA reads TGTGCCAGCAGCTTAAATTTTGGGTCTAGCGGCACAGATACGCAGTATTTT. This translates into CASSLNFGSSGTDTQYF.

The chain carries TRBV18 and TRBJ1-4; D unclear. The V gene's germline CDR1 is KGHSH and CDR2 LQKENI. The CDR3 runs 17 residues. V was shortened by 6 bases and J by 0 bases, with 17 bases between the two germline ends. CDR3 amino acids: CASSLRGGLSTNEKLFF. The CDR3 coding sequence is TGTGCCAGCTCCCTCCGCGGTGGCTTATCAACTAATGAAAAACTGTTTTTT.

The genes are TRBV6-1 and TRBJ1-2; 7 positions agree with TRBD1. The CDR3 is made up of 14 amino acids. V shed 3 bases and J 7 bases; nucleotides not matched to a gene: 8. CDR1 and CDR2 (germline): MNHNS, SASEGT. CDR3 loop: CASSEQTGVRGYTF. For the CDR3, the DNA is TGTGCCAGCAGTGAGCAAACAGGGGTTCGTGGCTACACCTTC.

The V call is TRBV4-1, the J call TRBJ1-4; D ambiguous. Germline CDR1 is MGHRA and CDR2 is YSYEKL. The V end was cut by 4 bases, the J end by 6 bases, with 12 bases between. This CDR3 contains 14 residues. The CDR3 nucleotides are TGCGCCAGCAGCCGCCCGGGAGCGGATGAAAAACTGTTTTTT. Protein sequence: CASSRPGADEKLFF.

This sequence joins TRBV7-2 and TRBJ2-5; 7 bases map to TRBD2. The ends lost 5 bases at V and 4 bases at J; junction bases unmatched: 7. CDR3 length: 14 amino acids. Germline CDR1 is SGHTA and CDR2 is FQGNSA. The CDR3 DNA is TGTGCCAGCAGCCCCGGGACTATTTTAGAGACCCAGTACTTC. Residues: CASSPGTILETQYF.

The chain employs TRBV27 and TRBJ1-5, with D tentatively TRBD1 (5 bases). Germline V gene sequence: CDR1 MNHEY, CDR2 SMNVEV (reference sequence). CDR3 length: 15 amino acids. Trimming left V 6 bases short and J 2 bases short, with 14 bases between. CDR3 DNA: TGTGCCAGCAGCAGGGACGGCGACGGCAATCAGCCCCAGCATTTT. Its translation is CASSRDGDGNQPQHF.

This clone has only one observation. The J gene is TRBJ1-4, the V gene TRBV27; 12 bases are a match to TRBD1. Germline CDR1 and CDR2: MNHEY and SMNVEV (reference sequence). V dropped 6 bases and J dropped 8; count of bases not matched to a gene: 4. This CDR3 region has 14 residues. CDR3 residues: CASSRDRGQEKLFF. In DNA form, the CDR3 reads TGTGCCAGCAGCAGGGACAGGGGGCAAGAAAAACTGTTTTTT.

The chain recombines TRBV6-1 with TRBJ2-2, with 7 bases matching TRBD1. There are 17 residues in the CDR3. Germline lookup yields CDR1 MNHNS and CDR2 SASEGT. V shed 3 bases and J 4 bases; nucleotides not matched to a gene: 11. The CDR3 DNA follows: TGTGCCAGCAGTGATTATTACGACAGGGCGACCACCGGGGAGCTGTTTTTT. This sequence encodes CASSDYYDRATTGELFF.

On this clone: At one end, the junction sequence differs from germline, possibly due to a read error. The chain uses TRBV5-1 and TRBJ2-1; D possibly corresponds to TRBD2 (6 bases). The CDR3 has 13 residues. Germline V gene lookup returns CDR1 SGHRS and CDR2 YFSETQ. Here the CDR3 reads CASSRDLYSEQFF. The DNA for the CDR3 is TGCGCCAGCAGCAGGGACTTGTACAGTGAGCAGTTCTTC.

The chain recombines TRBV27 with TRBJ2-3, with TRBD2 matching over 9 bases. Per germline, CDR1 MNHEY and CDR2 SMNVEV (reference sequence). The ends lost 8 bases at V and 1 base at J; junction bases unmatched: 7. The CDR3 is made up of 15 amino acids. CDR3: CASLGSGGGTDTQYF. CDR3 in DNA: TGTGCCAGCCTAGGTAGCGGGGGCGGCACAGATACGCAGTATTTT.

Only one count was recorded for this clone. The CDR3 loop reads CASSLTSGIQETQYF. CDR3 bases: TGTGCCAGCAGCCTGACTAGCGGGATCCAAGAGACCCAGTACTTC. The V and J genes are TRBV4-2 and TRBJ2-5; TRBD2 agrees at 11 bases. The CDR3 contains 15 residues. The germline CDR1 and CDR2 sequences are LGHNA and YNFKEQ. V lost 4 bases, J lost 1 base, and 2 bases stayed unmatched.

The chain combines TRBV7-6 with TRBJ2-1, with unresolved D. Looked up from germline, CDR1 is SGHVS and CDR2 is FNYEAQ. The CDR3 runs 16 residues. The germline V and J ends were trimmed by 0 bases and 0 bases, with 9 bases remaining between them. CDR3 protein: CASSLAEPRSYNEQFF. The CDR3 nucleotides are TGTGCCAGCAGCTTAGCGGAGCCTCGCTCCTACAATGAGCAGTTCTTC. Complete variable domain (other parts from reference TRBV7-6 and TRBJ2-1): GAGVSQSPRYKVTKRGQDVALRCDPISGHVSLYWYRQALGQGPEFLTYFNYEAQQDKSGLPNDRFSAERPEGSISTLTIQRTEQRDSAMYRCASSLAEPRSYNEQFFGPGTRLTVL.